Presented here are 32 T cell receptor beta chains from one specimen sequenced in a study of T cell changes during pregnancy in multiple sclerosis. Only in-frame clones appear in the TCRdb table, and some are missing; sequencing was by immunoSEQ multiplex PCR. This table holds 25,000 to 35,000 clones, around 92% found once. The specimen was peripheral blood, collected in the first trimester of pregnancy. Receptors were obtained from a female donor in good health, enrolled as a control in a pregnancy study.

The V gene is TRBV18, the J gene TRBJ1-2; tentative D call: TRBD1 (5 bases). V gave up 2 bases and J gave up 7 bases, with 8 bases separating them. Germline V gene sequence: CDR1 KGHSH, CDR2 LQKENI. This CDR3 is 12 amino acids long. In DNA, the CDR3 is TGTGCCAGCTCACCAGTCCAGGGTGGCTACACCTTC. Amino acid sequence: CASSPVQGGYTF.

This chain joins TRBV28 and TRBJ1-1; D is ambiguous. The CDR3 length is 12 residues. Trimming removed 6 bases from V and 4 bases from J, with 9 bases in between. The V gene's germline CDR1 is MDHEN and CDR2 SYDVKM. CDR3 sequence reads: CASREITTEAFF. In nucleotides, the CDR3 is TGTGCCAGCAGAGAGATCACCACTGAAGCTTTCTTT.

The CDR3 sequence: CSVGVGGRGTEAFF. The DNA of the CDR3 is TGCAGCGTGGGGGTGGGGGGTCGGGGAACTGAAGCTTTCTTT. This chain connects TRBV29-1 to TRBJ1-1; a weak D match, TRBD1 (5 bases). V gave up 6 bases and J gave up 5 bases, with 19 bases separating them. This CDR3 spans 14 amino acids. In germline, CDR1 is SQVTM, CDR2 ANQGSEA.

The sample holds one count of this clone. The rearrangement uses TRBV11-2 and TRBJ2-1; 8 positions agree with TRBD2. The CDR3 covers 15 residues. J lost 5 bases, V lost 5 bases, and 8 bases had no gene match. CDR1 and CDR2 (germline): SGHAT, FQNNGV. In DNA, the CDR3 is TGTGCCAGCAGCCCGCGGACTAGCTTAAACAATGAGCAGTTCTTC. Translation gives CASSPRTSLNNEQFF.

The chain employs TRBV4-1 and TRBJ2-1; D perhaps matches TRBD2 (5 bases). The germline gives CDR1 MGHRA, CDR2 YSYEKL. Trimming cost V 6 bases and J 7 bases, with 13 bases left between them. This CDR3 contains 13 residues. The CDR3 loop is CASSPGPGNEQFF. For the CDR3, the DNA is TGCGCCAGCAGTCCTGGCCCGGGGAATGAGCAGTTCTTC.

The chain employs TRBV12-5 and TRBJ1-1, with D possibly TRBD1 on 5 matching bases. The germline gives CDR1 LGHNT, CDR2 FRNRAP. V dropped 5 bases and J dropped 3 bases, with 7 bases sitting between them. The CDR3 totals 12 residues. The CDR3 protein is CASGRRDTEAFF. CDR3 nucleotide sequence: TGTGCTAGTGGTCGCAGGGACACTGAAGCTTTCTTT.

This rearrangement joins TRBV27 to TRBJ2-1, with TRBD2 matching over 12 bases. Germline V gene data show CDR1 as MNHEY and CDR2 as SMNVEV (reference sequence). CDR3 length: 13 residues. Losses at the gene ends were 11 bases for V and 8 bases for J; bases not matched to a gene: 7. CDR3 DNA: TGTGCCTCCCGGGCTAGCGGGAGGGATGAGCAGTTCTTC. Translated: CASRASGRDEQFF.

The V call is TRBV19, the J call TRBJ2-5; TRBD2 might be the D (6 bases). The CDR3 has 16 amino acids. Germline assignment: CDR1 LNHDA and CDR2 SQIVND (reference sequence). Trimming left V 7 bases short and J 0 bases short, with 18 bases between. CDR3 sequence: CASNPWGGKYQETQYF. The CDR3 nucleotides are TGTGCCAGTAATCCCTGGGGCGGGAAGTACCAAGAGACCCAGTACTTC.

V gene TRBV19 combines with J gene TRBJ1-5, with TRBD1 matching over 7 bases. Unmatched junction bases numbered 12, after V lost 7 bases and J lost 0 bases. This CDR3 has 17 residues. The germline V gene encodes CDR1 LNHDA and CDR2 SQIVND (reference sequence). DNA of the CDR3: TGTGCCAGTAAATCCGGGACAGACTTTAATAGCAATCAGCCCCAGCATTTT. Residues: CASKSGTDFNSNQPQHF.

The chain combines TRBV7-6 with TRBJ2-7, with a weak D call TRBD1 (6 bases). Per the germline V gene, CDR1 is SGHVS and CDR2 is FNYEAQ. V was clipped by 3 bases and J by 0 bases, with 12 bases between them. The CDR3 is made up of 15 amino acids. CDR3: CASSLYPDSSYEQYF. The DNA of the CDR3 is TGTGCCAGCAGCTTGTACCCGGACAGCTCCTACGAGCAGTACTTC. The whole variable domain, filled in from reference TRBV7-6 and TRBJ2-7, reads GAGVSQSPRYKVTKRGQDVALRCDPISGHVSLYWYRQALGQGPEFLTYFNYEAQQDKSGLPNDRFSAERPEGSISTLTIQRTEQRDSAMYRCASSLYPDSSYEQYFGPGTRLTVT.

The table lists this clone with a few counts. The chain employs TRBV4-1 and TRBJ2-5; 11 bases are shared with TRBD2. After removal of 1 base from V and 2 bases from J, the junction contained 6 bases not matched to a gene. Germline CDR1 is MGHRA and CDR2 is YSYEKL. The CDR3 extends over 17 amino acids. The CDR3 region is CASSQGLAGGLQETQYF. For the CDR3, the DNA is TGCGCCAGCAGCCAAGGGCTAGCGGGAGGATTACAAGAGACCCAGTACTTC.

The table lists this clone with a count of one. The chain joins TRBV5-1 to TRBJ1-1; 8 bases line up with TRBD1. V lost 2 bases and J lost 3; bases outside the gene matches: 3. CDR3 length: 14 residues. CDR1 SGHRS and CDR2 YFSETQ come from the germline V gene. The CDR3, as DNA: TGCGCCAGCAGCTTAAGCAGGGGGCACACTGAAGCTTTCTTT. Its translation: CASSLSRGHTEAFF.

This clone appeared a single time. The CDR3 sequence: CASEEVRNTEAFF. CDR3 nucleotides: TGTGCCAGCGAAGAGGTTCGGAACACTGAAGCTTTCTTT. This chain links TRBV6-5 with TRBJ1-1; D is undetermined. The V end lost 8 bases, the J end lost 1 base, and 11 bases lay between the germline ends. CDR3 size: 13 residues. CDR1 and CDR2 (germline): MNHEY, SVGAGI.

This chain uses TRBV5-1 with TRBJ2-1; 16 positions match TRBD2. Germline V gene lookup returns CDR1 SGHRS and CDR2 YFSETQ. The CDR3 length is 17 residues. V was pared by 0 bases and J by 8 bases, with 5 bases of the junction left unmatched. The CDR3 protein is CASSLAGTSGRGDEQFF. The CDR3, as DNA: TGCGCCAGCAGCTTGGCCGGGACTAGCGGGAGGGGAGATGAGCAGTTCTTC.

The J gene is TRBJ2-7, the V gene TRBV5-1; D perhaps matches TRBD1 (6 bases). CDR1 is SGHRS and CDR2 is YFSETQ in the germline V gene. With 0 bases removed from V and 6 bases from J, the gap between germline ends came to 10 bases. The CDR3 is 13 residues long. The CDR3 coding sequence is TGCGCCAGCAGCTTGGGACAGGACTCCGAGCAGTACTTC. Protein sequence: CASSLGQDSEQYF.

CDR3 bases: TGTGCCAGCAGACCGGGGTTTGGCACTGAAGCTTTCTTT. It codes for CASRPGFGTEAFF. V is TRBV27 and J is TRBJ1-1; D is ambiguous. Deletions cut 6 bases from V and 4 bases from J, with 12 bases between. Germline V lookup: CDR1 MNHEY, CDR2 SMNVEV (reference sequence). The length of the CDR3 is 13 residues.

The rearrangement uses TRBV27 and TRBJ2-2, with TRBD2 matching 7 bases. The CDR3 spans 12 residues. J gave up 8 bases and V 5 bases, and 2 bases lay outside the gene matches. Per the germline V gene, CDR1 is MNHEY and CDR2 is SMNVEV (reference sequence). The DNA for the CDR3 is TGTGCCAGCAGTACAGCGGGGGGGGAGCTGTTTTTT. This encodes CASSTAGGELFF.

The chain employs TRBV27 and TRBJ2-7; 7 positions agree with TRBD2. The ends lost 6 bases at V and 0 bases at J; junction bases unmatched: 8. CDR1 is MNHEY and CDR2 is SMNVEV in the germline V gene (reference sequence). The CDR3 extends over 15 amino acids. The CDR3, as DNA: TGTGCCAGCAGCCCCAGCGGGGCTAGCTCCTACGAGCAGTACTTC. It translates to CASSPSGASSYEQYF.

The CDR3 region is CASSPGTMDTEAFF. Here the CDR3 DNA reads TGTGCCAGCTCACCAGGGACAATGGACACTGAAGCTTTCTTT. The rearrangement joins TRBV18 to TRBJ1-1, with D perhaps matching TRBD1 (6 bases). V gave up 2 bases and J gave up 3 bases, with 10 bases separating them. The CDR3 extends over 14 amino acids. Germline V gene lookup returns CDR1 KGHSH and CDR2 LQKENI.

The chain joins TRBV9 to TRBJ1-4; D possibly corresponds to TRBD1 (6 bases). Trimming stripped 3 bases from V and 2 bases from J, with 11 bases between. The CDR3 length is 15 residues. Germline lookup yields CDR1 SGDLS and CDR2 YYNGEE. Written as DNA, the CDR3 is TGTGCCAGCAGCGCCCAGACAGGCACTAATGAAAAACTGTTTTTT. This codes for CASSAQTGTNEKLFF.

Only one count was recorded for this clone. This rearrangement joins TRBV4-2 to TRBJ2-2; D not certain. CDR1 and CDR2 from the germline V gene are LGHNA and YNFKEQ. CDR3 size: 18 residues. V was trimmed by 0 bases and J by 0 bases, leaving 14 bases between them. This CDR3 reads CASSQDKVGAANTGELFF. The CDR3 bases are TGTGCCAGCAGCCAAGATAAGGTCGGAGCCGCGAACACCGGGGAGCTGTTTTTT.

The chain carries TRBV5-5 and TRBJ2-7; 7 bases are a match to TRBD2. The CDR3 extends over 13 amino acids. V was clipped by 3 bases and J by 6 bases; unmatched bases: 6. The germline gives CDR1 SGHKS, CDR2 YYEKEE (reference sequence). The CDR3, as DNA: TGTGCCAGCAGCTCTGGACTAGTTGGCGAGCAGTACTTC. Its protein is CASSSGLVGEQYF. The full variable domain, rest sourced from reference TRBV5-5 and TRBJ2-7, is DAGVTQSPTHLIKTRGQQVTLRCSPISGHKSVSWYQQVLGQGPQFIFQYYEKEERGRGNFPDRFSARQFPNYSSELNVNALLLGDSALYLCASSSGLVGEQYFGPGTRLTVT.

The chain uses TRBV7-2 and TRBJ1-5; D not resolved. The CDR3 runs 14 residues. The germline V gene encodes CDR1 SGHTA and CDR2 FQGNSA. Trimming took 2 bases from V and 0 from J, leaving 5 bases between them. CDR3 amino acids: CASSLQDSNQPQHF. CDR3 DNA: TGTGCCAGCAGCTTACAGGATAGCAATCAGCCCCAGCATTTT.

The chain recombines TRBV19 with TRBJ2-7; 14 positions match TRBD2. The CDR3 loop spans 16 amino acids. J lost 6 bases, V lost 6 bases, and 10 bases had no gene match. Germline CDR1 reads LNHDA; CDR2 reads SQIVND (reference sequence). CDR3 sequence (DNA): TGTGCCAGTAGCCCCAATGGGGGGACTAGCGGGAGCGAGCAGTACTTC. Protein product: CASSPNGGTSGSEQYF.

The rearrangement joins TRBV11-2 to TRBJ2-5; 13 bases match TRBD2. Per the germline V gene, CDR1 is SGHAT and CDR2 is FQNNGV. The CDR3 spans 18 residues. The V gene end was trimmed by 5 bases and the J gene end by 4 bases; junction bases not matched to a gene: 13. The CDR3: CASSLRLAGGPSGETQYF. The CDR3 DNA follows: TGTGCCAGCAGCCTAAGACTAGCGGGGGGACCCTCGGGAGAGACCCAGTACTTC. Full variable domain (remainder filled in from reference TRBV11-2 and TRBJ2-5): EAGVAQSPRYKIIEKRQSVAFWCNPISGHATLYWYQQILGQGPKLLIQFQNNGVVDDSQLPKDRFSAERLKGVDSTLKIQPAKLEDSAVYLCASSLRLAGGPSGETQYFGPGTRLLVL.

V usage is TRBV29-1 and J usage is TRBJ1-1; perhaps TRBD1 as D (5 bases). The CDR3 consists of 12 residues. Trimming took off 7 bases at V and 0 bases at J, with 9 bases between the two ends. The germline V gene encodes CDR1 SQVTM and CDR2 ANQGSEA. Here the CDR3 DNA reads TGCAGCGGAGGACACTTGAACACTGAAGCTTTCTTT. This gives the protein CSGGHLNTEAFF. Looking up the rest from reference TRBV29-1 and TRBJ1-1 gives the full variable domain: SAVISQKPSRDICQRGTSLTIQCQVDSQVTMMFWYRQQPGQSLTLIATANQGSEATYESGFVIDKFPISRPNLTFSTLTVSNMSPEDSSIYLCSGGHLNTEAFFGQGTRLTVV.

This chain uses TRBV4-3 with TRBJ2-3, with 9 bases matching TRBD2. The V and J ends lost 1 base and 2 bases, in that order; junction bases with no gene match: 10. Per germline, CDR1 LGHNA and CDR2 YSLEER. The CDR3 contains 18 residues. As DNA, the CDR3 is TGCGCCAGCAGCCAAGGCACCCGATTAGCGGGGGACACAGATACGCAGTATTTT. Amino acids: CASSQGTRLAGDTDTQYF.

CDR3 region: CASSESGTYYNEQFF. The CDR3, as DNA: TGTGCCAGCAGCGAGTCTGGGACATATTACAATGAGCAGTTCTTC. The V call is TRBV27, the J call TRBJ2-1, with a possible D match to TRBD1 (6 bases). Germline CDR1 MNHEY, CDR2 SMNVEV (reference sequence). The CDR3 contains 15 residues. Between the trimmed V and J ends, which lost 6 bases and 4 bases, there was a span of 16 bases.

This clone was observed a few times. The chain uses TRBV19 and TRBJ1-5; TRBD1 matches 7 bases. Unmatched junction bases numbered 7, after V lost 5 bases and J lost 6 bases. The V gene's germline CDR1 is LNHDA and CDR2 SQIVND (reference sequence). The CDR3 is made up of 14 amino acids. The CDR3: CASSRYRGGQPQHF. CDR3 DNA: TGTGCCAGTAGTCGTTACAGGGGAGGTCAGCCCCAGCATTTT.

The CDR3 loop is CASMSRKPLGYTF. As DNA, the CDR3 is TGTGCCAGCATGAGCAGGAAACCCCTAGGCTACACCTTC. J is TRBJ1-2 and V is TRBV6-1; D unclear. The ends were cut back, 7 bases at V and 8 bases at J, with 17 bases in the middle. This CDR3 has 13 amino acids. The germline V gene has CDR1 MNHNS and CDR2 SASEGT.

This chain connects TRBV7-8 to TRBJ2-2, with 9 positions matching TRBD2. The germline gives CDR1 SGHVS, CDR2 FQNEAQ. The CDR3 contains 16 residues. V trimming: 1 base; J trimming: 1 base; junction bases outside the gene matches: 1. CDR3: CASSLGLAENTGELFF. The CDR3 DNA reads TGTGCCAGCAGCTTAGGACTAGCGGAGAACACCGGGGAGCTGTTTTTT.

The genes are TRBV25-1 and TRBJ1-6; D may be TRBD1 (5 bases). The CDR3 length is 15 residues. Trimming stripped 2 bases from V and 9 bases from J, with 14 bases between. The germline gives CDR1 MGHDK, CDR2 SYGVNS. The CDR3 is CASSERGGWASPLHF. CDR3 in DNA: TGTGCCAGCAGTGAAAGGGGAGGGTGGGCTTCACCCCTCCACTTT.